The rows below give T cell receptor beta chains drawn from one sample of a study of blood T cell repertoires in COVID-19. TCRdb's copy holds only in-frame clones and misses some; the assay was immunoSEQ multiplex PCR. The sample consists of some 70,000 clones, 80% to 90% of them appearing once. Sample: peripheral blood. The source of these receptors is a woman older than 75 with active COVID-19. Both conserved end residues are part of each CDR3. A D gene is named only where the DNA matches it firmly. Expanded clones are given a class, and other clones once, few, many or no size at all.

V gene	clone size	D gene	J gene	CDR3 protein	CDR3 DNA
TRBV27	.	TRBD2	TRBJ2-2	CASSLRLAGASGELFF	TGTGCCAGCAGCCTTAGACTAGCGGGAGCCTCCGGGGAGCTGTTTTTT
TRBV5-4	.	.	TRBJ1-3	CASSLGTAGNTIYF	TGTGCCAGCAGCTTGGGGACAGCTGGAAACACCATATATTTT
TRBV27	once	TRBD1	TRBJ2-3	CASKGALTDTQYF	TGTGCCAGCAAGGGGGCCCTCACAGATACGCAGTATTTT
TRBV2	.	.	TRBJ2-1	CATSTGFSYNEQFF	TGTGCCACCTCGACGGGATTCTCCTACAATGAGCAGTTCTTC
TRBV6-5	few	.	TRBJ2-5	CASSRPTGGQETQYF	TGTGCCAGCAGTCGTCCGACAGGCGGCCAAGAGACCCAGTACTTC
TRBV6-2/TRBV6-3	.	TRBD2	TRBJ2-1	CASSYSGGRGNNEQFF	TGTGCCAGCAGTTACTCGGGAGGGAGGGGAAACAATGAGCAGTTCTTC
TRBV18	.	TRBD1	TRBJ2-7	CASSPQGALGSEQYF	TGTGCCAGCTCACCACAGGGGGCGCTCGGGTCCGAGCAGTACTTC
TRBV9	few	.	TRBJ2-3	CASSVAPGVVADTQYF	TGTGCCAGCAGCGTAGCTCCGGGAGTCGTTGCAGATACGCAGTATTTT
TRBV7-9	.	.	TRBJ2-5	CASSPIIETQYF	TGTGCCAGCAGCCCAATCATTGAGACCCAGTACTTC
TRBV27	once	.	TRBJ2-7	CASSSNPSGEQYF	TGTGCCAGCAGCTCCAACCCTTCGGGCGAGCAGTACTTC
TRBV3-1/TRBV3-2	.	.	TRBJ2-3	CASSSPGTPKSADTQYF	TGTGCCAGCAGCTCGCCCGGGACACCAAAGTCGGCGGATACGCAGTATTTT
TRBV9	.	.	TRBJ1-3	CASSVASRASGNTIYF	TGTGCCAGCAGCGTAGCGAGTCGAGCCTCTGGAAACACCATATATTTT
TRBV25-1	.	.	TRBJ1-1	CASSEDGVGETEAFF	TGTGCCAGCAGTGAAGACGGAGTGGGTGAAACTGAAGCTTTCTTT
TRBV27	.	.	TRBJ2-6	CASSPRDTSGANVLTF	TGTGCCAGCAGTCCTCGGGACACCTCTGGGGCCAACGTCCTGACTTTC
TRBV7-9	.	TRBD1	TRBJ1-1	CASNRGENTEAFF	TGTGCCAGCAACAGGGGCGAGAACACTGAAGCTTTCTTT
TRBV5-1	.	.	TRBJ2-1	CASSLWESHEQFF	TGCGCCAGCAGCTTGTGGGAGTCCCATGAGCAGTTCTTC
TRBV19	.	.	TRBJ1-1	CASNGTPNTEAFF	TGTGCCAGTAATGGGACACCAAACACTGAAGCTTTCTTT
TRBV2	.	.	TRBJ2-1	CASRLVEEVVGFF	TGTGCCAGCAGGCTTGTAGAGGAGGTAGTAGGGTTCTTC
TRBV2	.	.	TRBJ1-5	CASSEFGAGVKPQHF	TGTGCCAGCAGTGAGTTCGGGGCAGGGGTTAAGCCCCAGCATTTT
TRBV5-6	.	TRBD1	TRBJ2-7	CASSRDRENEQYF	TGTGCCAGCAGTCGTGACAGGGAAAATGAGCAGTACTTC
TRBV28	once	TRBD1	TRBJ1-5	CATWDRANRQPQHF	TGTGCCACCTGGGACAGGGCAAATCGACAGCCCCAGCATTTT
TRBV5-1	few	.	TRBJ2-2	CASRHLNTGELFF	TGCGCCAGCAGACACCTGAACACCGGGGAGCTGTTTTTT
TRBV6-5	.	TRBD1	TRBJ2-2	CASSRTGVPGELFF	TGTGCCAGCAGCCGGACAGGGGTGCCCGGGGAGCTGTTTTTT
TRBV6-5	.	TRBD1	TRBJ2-7	CASTTGTYEQYF	TGTGCCAGCACGACAGGGACCTACGAGCAGTACTTC
TRBV5-1	.	TRBD1	TRBJ2-1	CASSLPVGTDNEQFF	TGCGCCAGCAGCTTGCCTGTCGGGACAGACAATGAGCAGTTCTTC
TRBV7-8	.	TRBD2	TRBJ2-7	CASSLSWGSGRTYEQYF	TGTGCCAGCAGCTTATCATGGGGAAGCGGGAGAACCTACGAGCAGTACTTC
TRBV7-8	.	TRBD1	TRBJ1-5	CASSSTTGGNGNQPQHF	TGTGCCAGCAGCTCTACTACAGGGGGCAATGGCAATCAGCCCCAGCATTTT
TRBV6-6	.	.	TRBJ1-2	CASSYRDIRYGYTF	TGTGCCAGCAGTTATAGGGACATACGGTATGGCTACACCTTC
TRBV6-5	few	TRBD1	TRBJ1-2	CASSYRGTGGIYGYTF	TGTGCCAGCAGTTACAGGGGGACAGGGGGCATCTATGGCTACACCTTC
TRBV5-1	.	TRBD1	TRBJ1-3	CASSSTGESSGNTIYF	TGCGCCAGCAGCTCAACAGGGGAATCCTCTGGAAACACCATATATTTT
TRBV4-1	.	.	TRBJ2-2	CASSQASRQGELFF	TGCGCCAGCAGCCAAGCGTCCAGACAGGGGGAGCTGTTTTTT
TRBV5-6	.	.	TRBJ1-6	CASSSGRGVGSPLHF	TGTGCCAGCAGCTCAGGACGGGGGGTCGGATCACCCCTCCACTTT
TRBV3-1/TRBV3-2	.	.	TRBJ2-2	CASRTGDTGELFF	TGTGCCAGCAGAACCGGGGACACCGGGGAGCTGTTTTTT
TRBV7-3	.	TRBD1	TRBJ2-6	CASSLLGGQAGANVLTF	TGTGCCAGCAGCTTATTAGGGGGACAGGCTGGGGCCAACGTCCTGACTTTC
TRBV27	.	.	TRBJ2-5	CASSLFMGLETQYF	TGTGCCAGCAGTTTGTTCATGGGCTTGGAGACCCAGTACTTC
TRBV30	.	.	TRBJ2-2	CAWSLTTNTGELFF	TGTGCCTGGAGTTTAACTACGAACACCGGGGAGCTGTTTTTT
TRBV19	.	.	TRBJ1-5	CASSPQGNSNQPQHF	TGTGCCAGTAGTCCACAGGGAAATAGCAATCAGCCCCAGCATTTT
TRBV9	.	.	TRBJ1-2	CASSPQPGLSNYGYTF	TGTGCCAGCAGCCCACAGCCGGGACTCAGCAACTATGGCTACACCTTC
TRBV2	.	.	TRBJ1-3	CASSASPVFRNTIYF	TGTGCCAGCAGTGCGTCACCGGTGTTTCGAAACACCATATATTTT
TRBV9	.	TRBD1	TRBJ1-2	CASKSPGQVNYGYTF	TGTGCCAGCAAAAGTCCGGGACAGGTGAACTATGGCTACACCTTC
TRBV11-2	.	TRBD2	TRBJ2-7	CASSLEGLAGAYEQYF	TGTGCCAGCAGCTTAGAGGGGCTAGCGGGAGCCTACGAGCAGTACTTC
TRBV10-3	.	.	TRBJ2-7	CAISEFQGPYEQYF	TGTGCCATCAGTGAGTTTCAGGGGCCCTACGAGCAGTACTTC
TRBV18	.	TRBD1	TRBJ2-3	CASSPQGATTDTQYF	TGTGCCAGCTCACCTCAGGGGGCGACGACAGATACGCAGTATTTT
TRBV10-3	.	TRBD1	TRBJ1-4	CAISGDRPNEKLFF	TGTGCCATCAGTGGGGACAGACCTAATGAAAAACTGTTTTTT
TRBV6-9	.	TRBD2	TRBJ2-7	CASRPTLAGGYYEQYF	TGTGCCAGCAGGCCAACCTTAGCGGGAGGTTACTACGAGCAGTACTTC
TRBV7-2	.	TRBD2	TRBJ2-1	CASSLGGTSGNEQFF	TGTGCCAGCAGCTTAGGTGGGACTAGCGGGAATGAGCAGTTCTTC
TRBV28	once	.	TRBJ1-1	CASSSTWLGRTEAFF	TGTGCCAGCAGTTCCACCTGGTTGGGGCGGACTGAAGCTTTCTTT
TRBV5-1	.	TRBD2	TRBJ2-1	CASSFLAGVQNNEQFF	TGCGCCAGCAGCTTCCTAGCGGGAGTACAGAACAATGAGCAGTTCTTC
TRBV5-1	.	.	TRBJ1-6	CASSLGRSLTLFIQGSNSPLHF	TGCGCCAGCAGCTTAGGTCGGTCTTTGACCCTATTTATCCAGGGGAGTAATTCACCCCTCCACTTT
TRBV9	.	TRBD1	TRBJ2-7	CASSPGDRAYEQYF	TGTGCCAGCAGCCCCGGGGACAGGGCCTACGAGCAGTACTTC
TRBV28	.	.	TRBJ2-7	CASSLPGAYEQYF	TGTGCCAGCAGTTTGCCAGGTGCCTACGAGCAGTACTTC
TRBV9	.	.	TRBJ1-2	CASSLDRSGYTF	TGTGCCAGCAGCCTAGACCGGAGTGGCTACACCTTC
TRBV7-3	.	.	TRBJ2-1	CASSLHYNEQFF	TGTGCCAGCAGCTTACACTACAATGAGCAGTTCTTC